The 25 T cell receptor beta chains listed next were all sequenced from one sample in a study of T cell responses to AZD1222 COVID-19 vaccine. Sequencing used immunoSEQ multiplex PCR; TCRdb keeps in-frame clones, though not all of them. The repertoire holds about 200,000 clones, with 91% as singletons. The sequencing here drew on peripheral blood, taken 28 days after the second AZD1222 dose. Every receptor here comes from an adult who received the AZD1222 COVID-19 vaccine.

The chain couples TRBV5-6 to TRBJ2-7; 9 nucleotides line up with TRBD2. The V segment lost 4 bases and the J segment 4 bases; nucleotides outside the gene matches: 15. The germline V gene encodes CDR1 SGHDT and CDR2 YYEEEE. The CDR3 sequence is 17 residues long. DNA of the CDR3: TGTGCCAGCAGCCCCTTGGGGGTGACTAGCGGAAAGTACGAGCAGTACTTC. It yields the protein CASSPLGVTSGKYEQYF.

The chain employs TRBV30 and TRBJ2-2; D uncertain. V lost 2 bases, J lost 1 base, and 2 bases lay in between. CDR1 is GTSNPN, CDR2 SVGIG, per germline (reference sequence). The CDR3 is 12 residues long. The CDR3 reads CAWSRNTGELFF. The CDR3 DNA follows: TGTGCCTGGAGTCGGAACACCGGGGAGCTGTTTTTT.

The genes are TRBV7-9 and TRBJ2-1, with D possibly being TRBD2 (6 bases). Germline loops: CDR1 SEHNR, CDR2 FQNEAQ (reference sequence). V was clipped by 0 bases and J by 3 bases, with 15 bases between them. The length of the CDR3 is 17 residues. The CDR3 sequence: CASSLAATSGDYNEQFF. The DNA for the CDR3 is TGTGCCAGCAGCTTAGCAGCGACTAGTGGTGACTACAATGAGCAGTTCTTC. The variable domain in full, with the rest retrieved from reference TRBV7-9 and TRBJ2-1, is DTGVSQNPRHKITKRGQNVTFRCDPISEHNRLYWYRQTLGQGPEFLTYFQNEAQLEKSRLLSDRFSAERPKGSFSTLEIQRTEQGDSAMYLCASSLAATSGDYNEQFFGPGTRLTVL.

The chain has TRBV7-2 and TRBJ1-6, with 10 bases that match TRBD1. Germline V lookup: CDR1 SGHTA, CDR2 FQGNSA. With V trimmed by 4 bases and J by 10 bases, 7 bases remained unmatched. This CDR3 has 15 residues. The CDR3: CASSSSGTGVSPLHF. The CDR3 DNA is TGTGCCAGCAGCTCGTCCGGGACAGGGGTCTCACCCCTCCACTTT.

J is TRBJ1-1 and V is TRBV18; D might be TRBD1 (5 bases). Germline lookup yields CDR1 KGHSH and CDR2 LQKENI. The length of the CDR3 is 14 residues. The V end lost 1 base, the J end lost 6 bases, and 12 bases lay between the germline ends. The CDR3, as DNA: TGTGCCAGCTCACCACTGATCCAGGGCGCTGAAGCTTTCTTT. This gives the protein CASSPLIQGAEAFF.

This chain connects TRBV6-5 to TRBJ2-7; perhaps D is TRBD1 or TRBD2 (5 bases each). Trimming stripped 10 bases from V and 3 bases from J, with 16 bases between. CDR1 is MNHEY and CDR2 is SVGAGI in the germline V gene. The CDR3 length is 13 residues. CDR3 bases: TGTGCCACCAAGAGGGGAGCGAACTACGAGCAGTACTTC. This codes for CATKRGANYEQYF.

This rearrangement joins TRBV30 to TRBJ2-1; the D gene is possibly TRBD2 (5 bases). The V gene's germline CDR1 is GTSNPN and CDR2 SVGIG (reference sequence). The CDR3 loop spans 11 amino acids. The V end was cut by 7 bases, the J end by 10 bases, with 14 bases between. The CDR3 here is CAYDLRREQFF. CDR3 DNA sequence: TGTGCCTACGACCTTAGGAGGGAGCAGTTCTTC.

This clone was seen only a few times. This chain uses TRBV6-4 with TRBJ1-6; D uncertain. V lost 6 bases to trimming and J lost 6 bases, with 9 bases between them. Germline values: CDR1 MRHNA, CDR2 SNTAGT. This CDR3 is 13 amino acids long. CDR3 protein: CASRRTVNSPLHF. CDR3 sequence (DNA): TGTGCCAGCAGGAGGACGGTTAATTCACCCCTCCACTTT.

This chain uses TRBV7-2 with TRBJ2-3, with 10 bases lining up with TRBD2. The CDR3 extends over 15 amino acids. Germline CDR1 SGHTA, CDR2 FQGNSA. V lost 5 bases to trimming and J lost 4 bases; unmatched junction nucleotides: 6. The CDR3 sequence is CASSVLAGRSDTQYF. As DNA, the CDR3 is TGTGCCAGCAGCGTACTAGCGGGAAGATCAGATACGCAGTATTTT.

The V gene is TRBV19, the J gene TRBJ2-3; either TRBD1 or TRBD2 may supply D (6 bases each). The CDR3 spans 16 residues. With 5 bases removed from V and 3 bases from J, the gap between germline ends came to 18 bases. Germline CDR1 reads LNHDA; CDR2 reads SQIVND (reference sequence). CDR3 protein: CASSPFATGRTDTQYF. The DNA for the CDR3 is TGTGCCAGTAGTCCCTTTGCTACAGGGAGGACAGATACGCAGTATTTT.

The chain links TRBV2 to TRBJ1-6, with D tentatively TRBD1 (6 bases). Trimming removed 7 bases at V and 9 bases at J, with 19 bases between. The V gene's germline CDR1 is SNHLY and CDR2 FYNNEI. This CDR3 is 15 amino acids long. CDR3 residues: CASTLTGIVSSPLHF. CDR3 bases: TGTGCCAGCACCCTTACAGGGATCGTATCTTCACCCCTCCACTTT.

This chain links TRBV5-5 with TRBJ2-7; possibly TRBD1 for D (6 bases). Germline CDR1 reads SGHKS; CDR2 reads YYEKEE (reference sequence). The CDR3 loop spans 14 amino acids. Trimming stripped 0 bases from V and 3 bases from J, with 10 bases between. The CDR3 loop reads CASSLGARGYEQYF. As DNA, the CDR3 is TGTGCCAGCAGCTTGGGGGCCAGGGGCTACGAGCAGTACTTC.

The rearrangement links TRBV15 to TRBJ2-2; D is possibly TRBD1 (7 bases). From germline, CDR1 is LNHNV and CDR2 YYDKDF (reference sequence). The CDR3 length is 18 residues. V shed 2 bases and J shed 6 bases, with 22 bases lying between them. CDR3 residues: CATSRLRGGRGLAGELFF. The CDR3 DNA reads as TGTGCCACCAGCAGACTCCGGGGAGGAAGGGGGCTAGCCGGGGAGCTGTTTTTT.

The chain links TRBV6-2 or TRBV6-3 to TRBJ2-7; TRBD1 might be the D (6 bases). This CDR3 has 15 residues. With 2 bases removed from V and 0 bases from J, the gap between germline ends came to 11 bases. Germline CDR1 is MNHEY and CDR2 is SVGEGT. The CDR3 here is CASSYPGQFSYEQYF. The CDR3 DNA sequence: TGTGCCAGCAGTTACCCCGGACAGTTCTCCTACGAGCAGTACTTC.

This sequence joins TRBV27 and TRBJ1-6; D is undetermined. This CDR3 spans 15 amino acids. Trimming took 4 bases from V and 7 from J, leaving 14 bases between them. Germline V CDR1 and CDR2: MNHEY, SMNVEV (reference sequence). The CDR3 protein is CASSWSKAHNSPLHF. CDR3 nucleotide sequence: TGTGCCAGCAGTTGGTCGAAAGCCCACAATTCACCCCTCCACTTT.

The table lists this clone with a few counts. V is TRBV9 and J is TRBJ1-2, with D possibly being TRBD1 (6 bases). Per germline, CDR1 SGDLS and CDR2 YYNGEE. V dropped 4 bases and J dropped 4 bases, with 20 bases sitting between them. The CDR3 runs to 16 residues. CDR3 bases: TGTGCCAGCAGCTCCAGGGGTGCAGGGGCCGGCTATGGCTACACCTTC. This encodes CASSSRGAGAGYGYTF.

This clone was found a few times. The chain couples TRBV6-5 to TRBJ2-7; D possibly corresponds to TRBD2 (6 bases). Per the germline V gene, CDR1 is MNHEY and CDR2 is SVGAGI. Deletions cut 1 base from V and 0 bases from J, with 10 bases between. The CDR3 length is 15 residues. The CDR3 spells CASSYYTGLSYEQYF. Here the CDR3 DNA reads TGTGCCAGCAGTTACTACACGGGACTCTCCTACGAGCAGTACTTC.

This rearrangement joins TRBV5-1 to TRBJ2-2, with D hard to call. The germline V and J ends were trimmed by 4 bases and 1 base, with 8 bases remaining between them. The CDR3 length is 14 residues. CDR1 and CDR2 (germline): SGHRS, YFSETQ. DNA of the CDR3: TGCGCCAGCAGCCCGAGACAGAACACCGGGGAGCTGTTTTTT. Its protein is CASSPRQNTGELFF.

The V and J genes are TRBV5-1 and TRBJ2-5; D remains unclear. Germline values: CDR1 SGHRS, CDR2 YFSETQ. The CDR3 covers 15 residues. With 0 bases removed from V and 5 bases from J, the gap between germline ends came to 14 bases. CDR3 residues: CASSLVGPRDETQYF. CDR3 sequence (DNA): TGCGCCAGCAGCTTGGTAGGTCCGAGAGATGAGACCCAGTACTTC.

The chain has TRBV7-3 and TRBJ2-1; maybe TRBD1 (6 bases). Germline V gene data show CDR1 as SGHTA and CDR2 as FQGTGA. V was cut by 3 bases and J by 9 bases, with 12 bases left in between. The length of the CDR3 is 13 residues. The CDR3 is CASSFPGTTEQFF. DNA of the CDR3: TGTGCCAGCAGCTTCCCCGGGACAACTGAGCAGTTCTTC. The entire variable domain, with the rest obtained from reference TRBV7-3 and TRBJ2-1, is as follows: GAGVSQTPSNKVTEKGKYVELRCDPISGHTALYWYRQSLGQGPEFLIYFQGTGAADDSGLPNDRFFAVRPEGSVSTLKIQRTERGDSAVYLCASSFPGTTEQFFGPGTRLTVL.

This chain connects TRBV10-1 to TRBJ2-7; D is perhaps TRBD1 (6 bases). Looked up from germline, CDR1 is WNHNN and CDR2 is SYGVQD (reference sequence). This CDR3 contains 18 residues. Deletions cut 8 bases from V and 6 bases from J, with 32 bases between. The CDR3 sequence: CASDVRVRGTIEMAEQYF. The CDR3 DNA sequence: TGCGCCAGCGACGTAAGAGTTAGGGGGACCATCGAAATGGCCGAGCAGTACTTC.

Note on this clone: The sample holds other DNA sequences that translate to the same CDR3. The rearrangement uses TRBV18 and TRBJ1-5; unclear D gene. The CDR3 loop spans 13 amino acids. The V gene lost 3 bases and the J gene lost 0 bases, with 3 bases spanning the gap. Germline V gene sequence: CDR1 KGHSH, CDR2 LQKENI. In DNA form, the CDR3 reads TGTGCCAGCTCACCCGGTAGCAATCAGCCCCAGCATTTT. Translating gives CASSPGSNQPQHF.

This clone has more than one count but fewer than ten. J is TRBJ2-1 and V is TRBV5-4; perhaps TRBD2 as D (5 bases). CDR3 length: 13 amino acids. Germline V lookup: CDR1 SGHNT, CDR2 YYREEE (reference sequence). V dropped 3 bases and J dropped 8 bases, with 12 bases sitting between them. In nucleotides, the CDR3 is TGTGCCAGCAGCTCCGGACTGATGGATGAGCAGTTCTTC. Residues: CASSSGLMDEQFF.

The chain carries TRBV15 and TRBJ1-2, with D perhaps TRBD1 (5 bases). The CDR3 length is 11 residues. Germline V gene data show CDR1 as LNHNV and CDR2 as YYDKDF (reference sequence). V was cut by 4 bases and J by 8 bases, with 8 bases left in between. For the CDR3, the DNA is TGTGCCACCAGCAAAAACAGGGGCTACACCTTC. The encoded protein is CATSKNRGYTF.

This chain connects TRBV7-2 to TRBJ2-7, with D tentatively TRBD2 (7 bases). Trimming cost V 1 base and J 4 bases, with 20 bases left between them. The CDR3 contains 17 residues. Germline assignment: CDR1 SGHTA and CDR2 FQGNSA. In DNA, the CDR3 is TGTGCCAGCAGCTTAGTAGGGGGAGGGCTCTCCCTTTACGAGCAGTACTTC. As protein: CASSLVGGGLSLYEQYF.